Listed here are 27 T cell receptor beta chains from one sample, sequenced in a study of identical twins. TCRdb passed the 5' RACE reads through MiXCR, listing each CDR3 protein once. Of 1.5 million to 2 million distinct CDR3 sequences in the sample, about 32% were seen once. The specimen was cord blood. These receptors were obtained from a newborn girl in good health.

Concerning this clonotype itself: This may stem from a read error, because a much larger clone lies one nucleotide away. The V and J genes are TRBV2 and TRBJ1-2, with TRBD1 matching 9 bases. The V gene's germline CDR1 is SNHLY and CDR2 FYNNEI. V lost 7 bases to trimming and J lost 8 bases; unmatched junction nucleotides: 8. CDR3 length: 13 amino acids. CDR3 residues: CASTGTGMNGYTF. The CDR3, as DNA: TGTGCCAGCACCGGGACAGGGATGAACGGCTACACCTTC.

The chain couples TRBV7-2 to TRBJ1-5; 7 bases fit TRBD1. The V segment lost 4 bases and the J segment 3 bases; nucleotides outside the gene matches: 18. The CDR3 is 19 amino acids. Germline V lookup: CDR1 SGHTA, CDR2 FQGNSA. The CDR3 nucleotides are TGTGCCAGCAGCTCATCCTTTGTTTCGGCAGGGGGTATCAATCAGCCCCAGCATTTT. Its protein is CASSSSFVSAGGINQPQHF.

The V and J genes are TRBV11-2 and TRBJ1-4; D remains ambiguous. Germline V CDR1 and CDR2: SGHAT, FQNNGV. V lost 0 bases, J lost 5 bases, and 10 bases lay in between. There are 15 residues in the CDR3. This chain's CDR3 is CASSLDPRNNEKLFF. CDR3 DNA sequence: TGTGCCAGCAGCTTAGATCCCAGAAACAATGAAAAACTGTTTTTT. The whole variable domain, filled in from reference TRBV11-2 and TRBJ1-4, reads EAGVAQSPRYKIIEKRQSVAFWCNPISGHATLYWYQQILGQGPKLLIQFQNNGVVDDSQLPKDRFSAERLKGVDSTLKIQPAKLEDSAVYLCASSLDPRNNEKLFFGSGTQLSVL.

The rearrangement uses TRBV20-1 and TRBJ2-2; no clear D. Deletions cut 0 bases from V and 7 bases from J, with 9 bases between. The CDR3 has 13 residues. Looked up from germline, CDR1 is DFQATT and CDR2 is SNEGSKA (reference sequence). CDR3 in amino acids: CSAREGFGGELFF. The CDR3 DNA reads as TGCAGTGCTAGAGAAGGGTTTGGCGGGGAGCTGTTTTTT.

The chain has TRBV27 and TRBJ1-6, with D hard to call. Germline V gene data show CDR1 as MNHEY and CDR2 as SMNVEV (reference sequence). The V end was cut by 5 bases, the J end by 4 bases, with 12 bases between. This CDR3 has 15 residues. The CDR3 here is CASSRYGGYNSPLHF. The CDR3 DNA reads TGTGCCAGCAGTCGGTATGGAGGTTATAATTCACCCCTCCACTTT.

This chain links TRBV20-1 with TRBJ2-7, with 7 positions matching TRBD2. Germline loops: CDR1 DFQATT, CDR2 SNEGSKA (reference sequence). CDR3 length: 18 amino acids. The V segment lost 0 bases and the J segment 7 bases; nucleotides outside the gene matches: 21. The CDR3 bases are TGCAGTGCTAGAGACCCTAGACTAGCCCGCTTCTTTTATAATGAGCAGTACTTC. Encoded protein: CSARDPRLARFFYNEQYF.

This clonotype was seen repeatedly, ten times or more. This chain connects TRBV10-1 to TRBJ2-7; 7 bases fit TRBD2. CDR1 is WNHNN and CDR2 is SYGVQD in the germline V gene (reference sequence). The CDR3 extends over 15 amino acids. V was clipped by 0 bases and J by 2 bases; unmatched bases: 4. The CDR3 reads CASSESASGAYEQYF. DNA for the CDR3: TGCGCCAGCAGTGAGTCGGCTAGCGGAGCCTACGAGCAGTACTTC.

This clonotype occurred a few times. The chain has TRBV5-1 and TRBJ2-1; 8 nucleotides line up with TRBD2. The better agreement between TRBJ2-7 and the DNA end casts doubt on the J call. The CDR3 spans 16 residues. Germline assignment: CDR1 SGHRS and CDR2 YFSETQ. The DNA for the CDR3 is TGCGCCAGCAGCTTCGGTAGCGGGAATACCTACAATGAGCAGTACTTC. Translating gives CASSFGSGNTYNEQYF.

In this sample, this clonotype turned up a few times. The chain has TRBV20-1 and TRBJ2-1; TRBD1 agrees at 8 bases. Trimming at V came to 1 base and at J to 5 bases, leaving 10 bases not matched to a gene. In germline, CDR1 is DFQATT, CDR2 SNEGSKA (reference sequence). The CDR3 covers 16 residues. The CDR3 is CSARGPRGLAHNEQFF. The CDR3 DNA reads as TGCAGTGCTAGAGGGCCCAGGGGGCTAGCACACAATGAGCAGTTCTTC.

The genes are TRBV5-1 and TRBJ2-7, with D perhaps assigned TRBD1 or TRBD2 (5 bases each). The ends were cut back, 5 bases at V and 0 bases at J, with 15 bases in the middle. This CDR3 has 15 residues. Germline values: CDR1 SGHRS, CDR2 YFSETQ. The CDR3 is CASSPGRFISYEQYF. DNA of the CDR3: TGCGCCAGCAGTCCGGGACGCTTTATCTCCTACGAGCAGTACTTC.

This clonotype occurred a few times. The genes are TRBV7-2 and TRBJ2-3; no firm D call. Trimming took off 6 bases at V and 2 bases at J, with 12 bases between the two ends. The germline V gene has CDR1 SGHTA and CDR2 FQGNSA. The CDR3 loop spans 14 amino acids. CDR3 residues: CASRGFSYTDTQYF. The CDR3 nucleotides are TGTGCCAGCAGGGGATTTTCTTACACAGATACGCAGTATTTT.

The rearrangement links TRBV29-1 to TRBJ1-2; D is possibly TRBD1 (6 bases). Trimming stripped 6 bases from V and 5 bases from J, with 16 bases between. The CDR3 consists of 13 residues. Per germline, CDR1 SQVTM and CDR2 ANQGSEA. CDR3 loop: CSVAPGTPYGYTF. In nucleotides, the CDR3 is TGCAGCGTCGCCCCCGGGACACCTTATGGCTACACCTTC.

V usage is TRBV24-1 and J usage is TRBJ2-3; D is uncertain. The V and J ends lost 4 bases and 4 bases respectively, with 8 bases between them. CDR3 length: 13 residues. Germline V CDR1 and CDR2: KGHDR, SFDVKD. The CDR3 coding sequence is TGTGCCACCAGTGACCGCTCACCAGATACGCAGTATTTT. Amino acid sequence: CATSDRSPDTQYF.

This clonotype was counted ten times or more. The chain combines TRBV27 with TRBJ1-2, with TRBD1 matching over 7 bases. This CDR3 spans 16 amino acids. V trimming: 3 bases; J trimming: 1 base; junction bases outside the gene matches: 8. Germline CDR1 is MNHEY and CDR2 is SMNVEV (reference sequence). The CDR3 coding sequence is TGTGCCAGCAGTTTTAGGGGACAGCCTCTTAACTATGGCTACACCTTC. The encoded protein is CASSFRGQPLNYGYTF.

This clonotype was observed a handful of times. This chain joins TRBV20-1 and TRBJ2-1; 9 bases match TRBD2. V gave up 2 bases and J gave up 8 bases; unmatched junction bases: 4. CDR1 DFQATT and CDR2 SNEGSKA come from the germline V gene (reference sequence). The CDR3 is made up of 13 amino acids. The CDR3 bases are TGCAGTGCTAGACTAGCGGGGAGGGATGAGCAGTTCTTC. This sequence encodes CSARLAGRDEQFF.

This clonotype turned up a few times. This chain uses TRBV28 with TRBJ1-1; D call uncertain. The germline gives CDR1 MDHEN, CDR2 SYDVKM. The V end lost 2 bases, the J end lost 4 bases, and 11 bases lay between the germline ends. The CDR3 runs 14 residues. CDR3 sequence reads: CASSLSDLGTEAFF. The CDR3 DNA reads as TGTGCCAGCAGTTTAAGCGACCTGGGCACTGAAGCTTTCTTT.

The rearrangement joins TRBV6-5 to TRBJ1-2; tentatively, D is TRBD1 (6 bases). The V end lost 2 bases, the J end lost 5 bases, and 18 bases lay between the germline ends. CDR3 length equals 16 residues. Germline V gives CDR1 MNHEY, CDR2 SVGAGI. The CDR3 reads CASSYVRDNSRYGYTF. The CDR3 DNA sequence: TGTGCCAGCAGTTACGTCCGGGACAACTCTCGGTATGGCTACACCTTC.

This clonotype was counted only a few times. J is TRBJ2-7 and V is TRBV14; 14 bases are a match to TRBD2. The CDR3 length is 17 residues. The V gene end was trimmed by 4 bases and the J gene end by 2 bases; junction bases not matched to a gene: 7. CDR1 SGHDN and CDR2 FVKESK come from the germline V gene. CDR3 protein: CASSPHRTSGRTYEQYF. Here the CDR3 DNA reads TGTGCCAGCAGCCCTCACCGGACTAGCGGGAGGACCTACGAGCAGTACTTC.

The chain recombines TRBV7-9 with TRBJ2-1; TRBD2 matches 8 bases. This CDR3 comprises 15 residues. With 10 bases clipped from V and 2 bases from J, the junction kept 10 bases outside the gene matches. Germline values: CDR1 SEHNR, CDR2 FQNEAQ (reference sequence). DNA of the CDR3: TGTGCCACCACAACCGGGACTAGACCCTACAATGAGCAGTTCTTC. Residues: CATTTGTRPYNEQFF.

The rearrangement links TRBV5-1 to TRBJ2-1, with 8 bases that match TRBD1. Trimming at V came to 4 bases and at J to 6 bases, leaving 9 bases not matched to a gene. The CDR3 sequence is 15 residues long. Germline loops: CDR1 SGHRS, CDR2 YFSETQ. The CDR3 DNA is TGCGCCAGCAGCCGAGGGACAGGTACCTTCAATGAGCAGTTCTTC. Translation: CASSRGTGTFNEQFF.

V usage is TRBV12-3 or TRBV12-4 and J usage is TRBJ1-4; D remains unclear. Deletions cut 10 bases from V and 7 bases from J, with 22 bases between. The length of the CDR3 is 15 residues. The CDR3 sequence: CAKPSNSPLVEKLFF. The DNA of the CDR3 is TGTGCCAAACCCTCAAATAGCCCTCTAGTTGAAAAACTGTTTTTT.

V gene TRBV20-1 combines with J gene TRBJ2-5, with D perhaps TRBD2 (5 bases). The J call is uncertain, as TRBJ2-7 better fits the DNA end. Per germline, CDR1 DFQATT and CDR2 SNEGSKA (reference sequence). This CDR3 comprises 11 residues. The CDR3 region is CSASGRGEQYF. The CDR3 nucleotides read TGCAGTGCTAGCGGCCGGGGCGAGCAGTACTTC.

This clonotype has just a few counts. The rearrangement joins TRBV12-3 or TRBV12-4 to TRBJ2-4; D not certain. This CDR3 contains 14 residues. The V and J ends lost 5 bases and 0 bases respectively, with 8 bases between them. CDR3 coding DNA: TGTGCCAGCAGTCCAGACATAGCCAAAAACATTCAGTACTTC. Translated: CASSPDIAKNIQYF.

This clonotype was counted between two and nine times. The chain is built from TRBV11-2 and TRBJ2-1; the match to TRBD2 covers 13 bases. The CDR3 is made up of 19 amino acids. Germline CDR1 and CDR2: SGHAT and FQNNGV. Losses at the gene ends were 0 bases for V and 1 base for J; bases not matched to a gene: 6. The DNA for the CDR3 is TGTGCCAGCAGCTTAGATAGGACTAGCGGGAGTCCATCCTACAATGAGCAGTTCTTC. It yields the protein CASSLDRTSGSPSYNEQFF. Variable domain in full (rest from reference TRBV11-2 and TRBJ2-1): EAGVAQSPRYKIIEKRQSVAFWCNPISGHATLYWYQQILGQGPKLLIQFQNNGVVDDSQLPKDRFSAERLKGVDSTLKIQPAKLEDSAVYLCASSLDRTSGSPSYNEQFFGPGTRLTVL.

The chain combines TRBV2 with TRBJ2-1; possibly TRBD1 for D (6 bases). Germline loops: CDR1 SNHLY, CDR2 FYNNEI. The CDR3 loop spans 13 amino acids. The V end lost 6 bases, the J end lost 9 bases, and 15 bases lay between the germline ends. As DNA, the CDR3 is TGTGCCAGCAGCGACATGGGACACGGTGAGCAGTTCTTC. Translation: CASSDMGHGEQFF.

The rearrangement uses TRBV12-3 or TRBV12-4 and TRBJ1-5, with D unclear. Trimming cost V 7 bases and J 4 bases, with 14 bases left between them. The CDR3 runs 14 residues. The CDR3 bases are TGTGCCAGCACCCTCGGGGAAGGAAATCAGCCCCAGCATTTT. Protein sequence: CASTLGEGNQPQHF.

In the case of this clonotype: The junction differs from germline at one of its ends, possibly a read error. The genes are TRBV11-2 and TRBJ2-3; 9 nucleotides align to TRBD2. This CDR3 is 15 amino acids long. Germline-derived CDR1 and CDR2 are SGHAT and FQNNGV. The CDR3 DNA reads TGTGCCAGCAGCCACTGGCGGGGGGGAACAGATACGCGGTATTTT. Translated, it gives CASSHWRGGTDTRYF.